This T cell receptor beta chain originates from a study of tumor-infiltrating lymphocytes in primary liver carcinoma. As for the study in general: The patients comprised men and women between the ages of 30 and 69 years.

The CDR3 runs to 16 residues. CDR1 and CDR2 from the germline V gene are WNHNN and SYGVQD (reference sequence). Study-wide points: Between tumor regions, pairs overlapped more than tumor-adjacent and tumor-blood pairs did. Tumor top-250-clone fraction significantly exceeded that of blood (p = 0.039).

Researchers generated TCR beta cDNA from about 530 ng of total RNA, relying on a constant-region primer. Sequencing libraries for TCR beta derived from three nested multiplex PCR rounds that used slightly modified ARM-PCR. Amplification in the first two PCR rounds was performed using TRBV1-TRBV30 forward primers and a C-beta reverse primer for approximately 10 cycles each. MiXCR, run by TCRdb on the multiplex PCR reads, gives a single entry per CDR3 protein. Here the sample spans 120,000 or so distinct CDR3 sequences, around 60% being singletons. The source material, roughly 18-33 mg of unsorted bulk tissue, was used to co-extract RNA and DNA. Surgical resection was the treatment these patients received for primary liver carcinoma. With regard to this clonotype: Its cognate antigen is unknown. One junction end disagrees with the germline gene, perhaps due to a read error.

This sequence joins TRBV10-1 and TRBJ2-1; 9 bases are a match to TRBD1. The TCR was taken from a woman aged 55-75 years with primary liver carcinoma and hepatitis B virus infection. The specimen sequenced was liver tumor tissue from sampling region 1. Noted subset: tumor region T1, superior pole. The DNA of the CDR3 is TGCGCCAGCAGTCCGGGACAGGGAGGCTCCTGCAATGAGCAGTTCTTC. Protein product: CASSPGQGGSCNEQFF.